This TCR beta chain was sequenced for a study of blood T cell repertoires in COVID-19. Assay used: immunoSEQ multiplex PCR; TCRdb lists only in-frame clones, some missing. The sample lists 300,000 to 400,000 clones, approximately 89% occurring once. CDR1 is MRHNA and CDR2 is SNTAGT in the germline V gene. Losses at the gene ends were 6 bases for V and 3 bases for J; bases not matched to a gene: 3. The CDR3 extends over 13 amino acids. This clonotype was obtained from a woman between 45 and 60 years old who had recovered from COVID-19. The chain carries TRBV6-4 and TRBJ1-1, with TRBD1 identical over 8 bases. Source material: peripheral blood. This CDR3 is CASSLDRDTEAFF. CDR3 DNA: TGTGCCAGCAGCTTGGACAGGGACACTGAAGCTTTCTTT.